The 9 T cell receptor beta chains given below trace back to one sample, sequenced in a study of blood T cell repertoires in COVID-19. Assay used: immunoSEQ multiplex PCR; TCRdb lists only in-frame clones, some missing. Counted here are 200,000 to 300,000 clones, roughly 88% occurring once; the ten biggest clones make up about 6.7%. What was sequenced was peripheral blood. The receptors stem from a woman under 40 with COVID-19, enrolled during active disease.

The rearrangement joins TRBV24-1 to TRBJ1-6; D call uncertain. Germline V gene sequence: CDR1 KGHDR, CDR2 SFDVKD. The CDR3 extends over 13 amino acids. Trimming stripped 8 bases from V and 9 bases from J, with 13 bases between. CDR3 DNA: TGTGCCACCACTCCGGTAAGTTCTTCACCCCTCCACTTT. This gives the protein CATTPVSSSPLHF.

The table lists this clone with a count of one. The genes are TRBV20-1 and TRBJ1-2; possible D gene TRBD1, 6 bases. The CDR3 has 14 residues. Germline CDR1 reads DFQATT; CDR2 reads SNEGSKA (reference sequence). The V and J ends lost 3 bases and 4 bases respectively, with 15 bases between them. CDR3 residues: CSASHMDSGYGYTF. Here the CDR3 DNA reads TGCAGTGCTAGTCATATGGACAGTGGCTATGGCTACACCTTC.

V usage is TRBV3-1 (or the pseudogene TRBV3-2) and J usage is TRBJ1-2, with D maybe TRBD1 (5 bases). Germline V gene lookup returns CDR1 LGHDT and CDR2 YNNKEL (reference sequence). This CDR3 comprises 14 residues. V lost 3 bases and J 7 bases, leaving 15 bases between the germline ends. As DNA, the CDR3 is TGTGCCAGCAGCCAGTTGGCAGGGATCGGTGGCTACACCTTC. This translates into CASSQLAGIGGYTF.

This chain links TRBV7-2 with TRBJ2-7; D gene ambiguous. From germline, CDR1 is SGHTA and CDR2 FQGNSA. This CDR3 is built from 15 residues. V was shortened by 1 base and J by 4 bases, with 14 bases between the two germline ends. This CDR3 reads CASSLDSRPSYEQYF. CDR3 nucleotides: TGTGCCAGCAGCTTAGATTCTAGACCGTCGTACGAGCAGTACTTC.

The V and J genes are TRBV6-4 and TRBJ2-3, with TRBD2 identical over 10 bases. Per germline, CDR1 MRHNA and CDR2 SNTAGT. The CDR3 spans 15 residues. The trim removed 6 bases at V and 0 bases at J, leaving 3 bases unmatched. The CDR3 loop is CASRRTSGSTDTQYF. DNA of the CDR3: TGTGCCAGCAGAAGGACTAGCGGAAGCACAGATACGCAGTATTTT.

The chain couples TRBV30 to TRBJ2-3, with D possibly matching TRBD2 (6 bases). CDR1 and CDR2 (germline): GTSNPN, SVGIG (reference sequence). The CDR3 is 15 residues long. V dropped 3 bases and J dropped 5 bases, with 18 bases sitting between them. CDR3 DNA: TGTGCCTGGAGCGGTAAGGGACTGGCCAAAGATACGCAGTATTTT. Translated, it gives CAWSGKGLAKDTQYF.

This clone was observed many times. The J gene is TRBJ1-1, the V gene TRBV6-2 or TRBV6-3, with D perhaps TRBD1 (5 bases). The CDR3 consists of 15 residues. Germline assignment: CDR1 MNHEY and CDR2 SVGEGT. V lost 6 bases and J lost 5, with 19 bases in between. The CDR3 is CASSSIQGRGTEAFF. The CDR3 bases are TGTGCCAGCAGCTCCATCCAGGGCCGGGGGACTGAAGCTTTCTTT.

This clone was picked up one time. The V call is TRBV19, the J call TRBJ2-7, with D perhaps TRBD1 (6 bases). The V end lost 6 bases, the J end lost 0 bases, and 12 bases lay between the germline ends. This CDR3 spans 14 amino acids. From germline, CDR1 is LNHDA and CDR2 SQIVND (reference sequence). DNA of the CDR3: TGTGCCAGTAGCCTCACAGGGTTCTCCTACGAGCAGTACTTC. Residues: CASSLTGFSYEQYF. Complete variable domain (other parts from reference TRBV19 and TRBJ2-7): DGGITQSPKYLFRKEGQNVTLSCEQNLNHDAMYWYRQDPGQGLRLIYYSQIVNDFQKGDIAEGYSVSREKKESFPLTVTSAQKNPTAFYLCASSLTGFSYEQYFGPGTRLTVT.

This clone has only one observation. CDR3 protein: CASSYFRQGTGYGYTF. CDR3 DNA sequence: TGTGCCAGCAGCTATTTCCGACAGGGAACGGGCTATGGCTACACCTTC. The chain joins TRBV7-8 to TRBJ1-2, with 7 positions matching TRBD1. This CDR3 has 16 residues. Germline CDR1 reads SGHVS; CDR2 reads FQNEAQ. V dropped 4 bases and J dropped 4; count of bases not matched to a gene: 12.